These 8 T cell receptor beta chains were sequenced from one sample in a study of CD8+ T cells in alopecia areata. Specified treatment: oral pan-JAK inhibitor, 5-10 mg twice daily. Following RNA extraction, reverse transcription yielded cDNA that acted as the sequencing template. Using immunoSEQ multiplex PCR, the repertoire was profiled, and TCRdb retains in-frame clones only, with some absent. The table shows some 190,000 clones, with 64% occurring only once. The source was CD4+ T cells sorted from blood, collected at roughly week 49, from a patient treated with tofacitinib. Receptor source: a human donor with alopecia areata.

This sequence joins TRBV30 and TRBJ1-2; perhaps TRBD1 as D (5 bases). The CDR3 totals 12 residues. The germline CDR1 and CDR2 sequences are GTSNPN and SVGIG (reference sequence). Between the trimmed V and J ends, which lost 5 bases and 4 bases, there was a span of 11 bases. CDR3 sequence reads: CAWGDGSYGYTF. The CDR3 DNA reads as TGTGCCTGGGGGGACGGTTCCTATGGCTACACCTTC.

The CDR3: CASSHRGGETQYF. In nucleotides, the CDR3 is TGTGCCAGCAGCCACAGGGGCGGCGAGACCCAGTACTTC. V is TRBV27 and J is TRBJ2-5; TRBD1 matches at 7 bases. Germline V gene data show CDR1 as MNHEY and CDR2 as SMNVEV (reference sequence). J gave up 5 bases and V 6 bases, and 6 bases lay outside the gene matches. CDR3 length equals 13 residues.

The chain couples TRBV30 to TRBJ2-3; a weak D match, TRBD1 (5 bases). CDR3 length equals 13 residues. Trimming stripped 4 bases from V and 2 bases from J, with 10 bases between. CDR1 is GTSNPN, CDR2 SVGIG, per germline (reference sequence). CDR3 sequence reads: CAWTGIDTDTQYF. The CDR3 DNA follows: TGTGCCTGGACAGGGATAGACACAGATACGCAGTATTTT.

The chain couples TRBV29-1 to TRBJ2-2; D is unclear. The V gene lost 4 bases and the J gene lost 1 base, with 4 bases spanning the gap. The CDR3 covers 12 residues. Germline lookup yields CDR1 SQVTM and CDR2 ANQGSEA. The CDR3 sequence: CSVVQNTGELFF. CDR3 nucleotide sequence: TGCAGCGTTGTACAGAACACCGGGGAGCTGTTTTTT.

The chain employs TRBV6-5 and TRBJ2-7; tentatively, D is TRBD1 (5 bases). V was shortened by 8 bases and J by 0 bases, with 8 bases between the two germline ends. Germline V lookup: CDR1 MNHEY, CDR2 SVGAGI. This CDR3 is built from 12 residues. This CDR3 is CASGAVSYEQYF. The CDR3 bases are TGTGCCAGCGGGGCGGTCTCCTACGAGCAGTACTTC.

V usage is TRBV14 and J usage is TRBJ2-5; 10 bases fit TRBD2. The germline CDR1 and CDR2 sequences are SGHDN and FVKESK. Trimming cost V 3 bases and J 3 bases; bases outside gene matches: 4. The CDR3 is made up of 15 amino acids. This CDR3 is CASSQFLAGEETQYF. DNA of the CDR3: TGTGCCAGCAGCCAGTTTCTAGCGGGGGAAGAGACCCAGTACTTC.

The CDR3 nucleotides read TGTGCCATCAGTGGGGAGGGGGCTGTCCTCGAGCAGTTCTTC. It translates to CAISGEGAVLEQFF. The genes are TRBV10-3 and TRBJ2-1; D possibly matches TRBD1 or TRBD2 (7 bases each). V dropped 4 bases and J dropped 10 bases, with 17 bases sitting between them. This CDR3 region has 14 residues. Germline CDR1 reads ENHRY; CDR2 reads SYGVKD.

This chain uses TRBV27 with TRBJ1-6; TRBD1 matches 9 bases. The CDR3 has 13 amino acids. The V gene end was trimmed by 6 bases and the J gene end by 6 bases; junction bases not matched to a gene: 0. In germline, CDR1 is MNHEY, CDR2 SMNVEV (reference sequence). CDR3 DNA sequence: TGTGCCAGCAGGACAGGGGGTAATTCACCCCTCCACTTT. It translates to CASRTGGNSPLHF.